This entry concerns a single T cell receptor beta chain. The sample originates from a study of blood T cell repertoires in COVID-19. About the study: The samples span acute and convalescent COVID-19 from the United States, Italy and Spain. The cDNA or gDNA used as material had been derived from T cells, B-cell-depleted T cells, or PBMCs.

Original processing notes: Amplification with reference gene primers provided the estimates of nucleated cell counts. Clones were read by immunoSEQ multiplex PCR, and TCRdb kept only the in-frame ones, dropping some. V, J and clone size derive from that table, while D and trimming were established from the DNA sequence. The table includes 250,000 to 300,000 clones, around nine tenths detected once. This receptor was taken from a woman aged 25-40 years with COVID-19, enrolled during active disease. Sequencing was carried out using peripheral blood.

CDR3 amino acids: CASSSAGDTDTQYF. The DNA of the CDR3 is TGTGCCAGCAGTTCCGCGGGGGACACAGATACGCAGTATTTT. The rearrangement joins TRBV28 to TRBJ2-3, with 7 bases aligning to TRBD2. Germline V CDR1 and CDR2: MDHEN, SYDVKM. CDR3 length: 14 amino acids. V shed 4 bases and J 2 bases; nucleotides not matched to a gene: 3.